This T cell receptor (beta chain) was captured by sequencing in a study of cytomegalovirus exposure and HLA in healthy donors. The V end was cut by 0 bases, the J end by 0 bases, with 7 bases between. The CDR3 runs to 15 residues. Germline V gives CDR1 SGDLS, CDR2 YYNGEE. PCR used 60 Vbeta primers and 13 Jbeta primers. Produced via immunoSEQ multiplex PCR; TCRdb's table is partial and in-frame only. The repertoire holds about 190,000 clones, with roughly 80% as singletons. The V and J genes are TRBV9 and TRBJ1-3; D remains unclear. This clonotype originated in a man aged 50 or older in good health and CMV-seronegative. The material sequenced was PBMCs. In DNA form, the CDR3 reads TGTGCCAGCAGCGTAGATTGGAGCTCTGGAAACACCATATATTTT. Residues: CASSVDWSSGNTIYF.